Below, one TCR beta chain is given with its context. The target antigen is unknown. The sample comes from a study of post-analysis software for immune sequencing data. Built from TCR beta cDNA, the libraries had unique molecular identifiers in them. One entry per CDR3 protein, called by TCRdb with MiXCR from the PCR reads. The sample has approximately 770,000 distinct CDR3 sequences, about 43% seen once. V lost 1 base to trimming and J lost 2 bases, with 9 bases between them. CDR1 and CDR2 (germline): DFQATT, SNEGSKA (reference sequence). This CDR3 is 13 amino acids long. Study-level results: With TRBV5-6, TRBV5-1 and TRBV20-1 included, about five TRBV segments were more frequent in patients than in controls.

The source material was blood. This TCR was recovered from a girl aged 10 to 17 with multiple sclerosis. This chain connects TRBV20-1 to TRBJ2-7; D might be TRBD2 (5 bases). The CDR3 here is CSARVEGPYEQYF. In DNA form, the CDR3 reads TGCAGTGCTAGAGTCGAGGGCCCCTACGAGCAGTACTTC.